Listed below are T cell receptor beta chains from one sample, sequenced in a study of radiation and T cells in renal cell carcinoma. Produced via immunoSEQ multiplex PCR; TCRdb's table is partial and in-frame only. The repertoire holds tens of thousands of clones, with about 86% as singletons. The starting material was blood, obtained from a patient whose treatment included radiotherapy and nephrectomy. The source is a woman aged 45-65 years with renal cell carcinoma. Each CDR3 is given with its conserved first and last residue. A D gene is named only where the DNA matches it firmly. A clone size is listed for some rows: how often the clone was seen (once, few, many), or a class if it is expanded.

size	D	J	V	DNA	CDR3
.	.	TRBJ2-4	TRBV16	TGTGCCAGCAGCCAATCCGAAGACAGTAACATTCAGTACTTC	CASSQSEDSNIQYF
.	.	TRBJ2-1	TRBV28	TGTGCCAGCACTACGAGGAATGAGCAGTTCTTC	CASTTRNEQFF
.	TRBD1	TRBJ2-5	TRBV6-5	TGTGCCAGCATCCCATTCGGGACAGGGCAAGAGACCCAGTACTTC	CASIPFGTGQETQYF
.	.	TRBJ2-5	TRBV29-1	TGCAGCGTTGAAGATCGCAGGGGGGGAGAGACCCAGTACTTC	CSVEDRRGGETQYF
once	.	TRBJ2-7	TRBV21-1	TGTGCCAGCAGCAAAGCGCGGGTGGGGACAGGGGTCCACGAGCAGTACTTC	CASSKARVGTGVHEQYF
.	.	TRBJ1-2	TRBV6-1	TGTGCCAGCAGTGCCGGGCTTCGGGGCCCCTATGGCTACACCTTC	CASSAGLRGPYGYTF
.	.	TRBJ2-7	TRBV5-1	TGCGCCAGCAGCCCATACTCTGGGTACGAGCAGTACTTC	CASSPYSGYEQYF
.	TRBD1	TRBJ2-7	TRBV5-4	TGCGCCAGCAGCCACAGGACAGGGCCCTACGAGCAGTACTTC	CASSHRTGPYEQYF
.	TRBD1	TRBJ2-3	TRBV7-2	TGTGCCAGCAGCGCCGTCAGGGGGAGAGATACGCAGTATTTT	CASSAVRGRDTQYF
.	TRBD2	TRBJ2-3	TRBV18	TGTGCCAGCTCACCCTCCGGACTAGCGGGGGGAGATACGCAGTATTTT	CASSPSGLAGGDTQYF
.	TRBD1	TRBJ2-1	TRBV7-9	TGTGCCAGCACCCTAACCGGGACAGGGCACAATGAGCAGTTCTTC	CASTLTGTGHNEQFF
.	.	TRBJ1-2	TRBV19	TGTGCCAGTAGTCTACTGGGAAACTATGGCTACACCTTC	CASSLLGNYGYTF
.	TRBD2	TRBJ2-7	TRBV7-2	TGTGCCAGCAGCGGGGGACTAGCGGAACATTACGAGCAGTACTTC	CASSGGLAEHYEQYF
.	.	TRBJ1-1	TRBV28	TGTGCCAGCAGTTTAAGCAAGAACACTGAAGCTTTCTTT	CASSLSKNTEAFF
.	.	TRBJ2-7	TRBV6-5	TGTGCCAGCAGTACTACAGACATCTACGAGCAGTACTTC	CASSTTDIYEQYF
.	.	TRBJ2-3	TRBV5-5	TGTGCCAGCAGCGAGGCGTTTAGGTCAGATACGCAGTATTTT	CASSEAFRSDTQYF
.	TRBD2	TRBJ2-7	TRBV27	TGTGCCAGCAGTTTCGGACTAGCGGGAGTCGGCGAGCAGTACTTC	CASSFGLAGVGEQYF
.	.	TRBJ2-1	TRBV7-2	TGTGCCAGCAGCTTAGATTACAATCGGAGGAGGGAGCAGTTCTTC	CASSLDYNRRREQFF
.	TRBD1	TRBJ2-7	TRBV18	TGTGCCAGCTCACAAGGGACAGGGGCACGGGCCGAGCAGTACTTC	CASSQGTGARAEQYF
.	.	TRBJ2-1	TRBV6-4	TGTGCCAGCAGTAGTACGGGCATGCCCTACAATGAGCAGTTCTTC	CASSSTGMPYNEQFF
few	.	TRBJ1-2	TRBV6-5	TGTGCCAGCAGTTACCGGCAGCCTAAGGGCTACACCTTC	CASSYRQPKGYTF
.	TRBD1	TRBJ2-2	TRBV30	TGTGCCTGGAGTGAGCTGACAGGGCCAACCGGGGAGCTGTTTTTT	CAWSELTGPTGELFF
.	.	TRBJ1-1	TRBV18	TGTGCCAGCTCACCTGACCGGCCCCCTTACACTGAAGCTTTCTTT	CASSPDRPPYTEAFF
few	.	TRBJ2-1	TRBV9	TGTGCCAGCAGCGTAGACCCCCGAAGCAATGAGCAGTTCTTC	CASSVDPRSNEQFF
.	.	TRBJ2-5	TRBV4-1	TGCGCCAGCAGCCAAGTTTGGGCAAGCGGGACCCAGTACTTC	CASSQVWASGTQYF
.	.	TRBJ2-7	TRBV6-1	TGTGCCAGCAGAGAAACTACAGGGGGGGGATTCGAGCAGTACTTC	CASRETTGGGFEQYF
once	.	TRBJ1-1	TRBV15	TGTGCCACCAGCAGAGATAATTGGGGGGAGGGGACTGAAGCTTTCTTT	CATSRDNWGEGTEAFF
.	.	TRBJ2-7	TRBV7-2	TGTGCCAGCAGCTTAGCGCATTCCTCAGGAGAAGGCCCCTACGAGCAGTACTTC	CASSLAHSSGEGPYEQYF
.	TRBD1	TRBJ2-7	TRBV19	TGTGCCAGTAGTGCCCGGGACAGAGACTACGAGCAGTACTTC	CASSARDRDYEQYF
.	TRBD2	TRBJ2-3	TRBV4-3	TGCGCCAGCAGCCACGGACTAGCGGGGGGCGGCACAGATACGCAGTATTTT	CASSHGLAGGGTDTQYF
.	.	TRBJ1-1	TRBV10-3	TGTGCCATCAGTGAGGGGGGGACTGAAGCTTTCTTT	CAISEGGTEAFF
.	TRBD1	TRBJ2-7	TRBV7-8	TGTGCCAGCAGCCCCACCGGGACAGGGGGATACGAGCAGTACTTC	CASSPTGTGGYEQYF
once	TRBD1	TRBJ1-1	TRBV4-3	TGCGCCAGCAGCCTGAGACAGGGTGCCACTGAAGCTTTCTTT	CASSLRQGATEAFF
few	.	TRBJ1-2	TRBV14	TGTGCCAGCAGCCAAGTTCCTAGTGTAGGCTACACCTTC	CASSQVPSVGYTF
.	TRBD2	TRBJ2-7	TRBV4-3	TGCGCCAGCAGCCAAGACATTAGCGGGGAATCCTACGAGCAGTACTTC	CASSQDISGESYEQYF
.	TRBD1	TRBJ1-2	TRBV7-8	TGTGCCAGCAGCCAGGGGGCCTATGGCTACACCTTC	CASSQGAYGYTF
.	TRBD1	TRBJ1-5	TRBV19	TGTGCCAGTAGTATTGGGACAGGCTATCAGCCCCAGCATTTT	CASSIGTGYQPQHF
.	TRBD2	TRBJ2-7	TRBV5-1	TGCGCCAGCAGCTTGTTCGGGGGGGACTACGAGCAGTACTTC	CASSLFGGDYEQYF